This T cell receptor beta chain was identified during a study of T cell clusters in autoimmune cytopenias. Study-wide results and limits: A dominant lymphoma-associated repertoire apparently masked the cluster-lack signature in secondary cytopenia versus chronic lymphocytic leukemia. TRB repertoire shifts in secondary cytopenia and chronic lymphocytic leukemia mostly reflected lymphoma, not autoimmunity.

According to its frequency, this clonotype is medium-sized. The target antigen is unknown. The CDR3 extends over 14 amino acids. Germline V gene lookup returns CDR1 SGHRS and CDR2 YFSETQ. Multiplex touch-down PCR amplified TRB using TRB-A and TRB-B pools in one tube. Reanalyzing the multiplex PCR reads, TCRdb keeps one entry per CDR3 protein, without DNA. The sample features about 2,000 distinct CDR3 sequences, with about 30% in its top ten. TRB was amplified from 250 ng of peripheral blood genomic DNA per sample. Sequencing was performed on peripheral blood. The sequence came from a human donor with an autoimmune cytopenia or autoimmune hepatitis (not recorded which). The rearrangement uses TRBV5-1 and TRBJ2-3; there is no DNA to check the TCRdb D call of TRBD1. This CDR3 is CASSPGQETDTQYF.